This TCR beta chain was profiled in a study of post-analysis software for immune sequencing data (dated by TCRdb to between 2014 and 2016). Regarding the study in general: Disease courses on record covered relapsing-remitting, secondary progressive and progressive-relapsing multiple sclerosis, though some patients had no subtype annotation. Patient repertoires were compared against roughly 12 previously published healthy control repertoires from donors aged roughly 6 to 26 years. A subset of samples was prepared in parallel using single-end sample barcoding, then pooled and co-amplified after Illumina adapter ligation. Results the study describes overall, beyond this receptor: A handful of TRBV segments, including TRBV5-6, TRBV5-1 and TRBV20-1, were significantly more frequent in patients than controls. The control group was slightly older than the multiple sclerosis patient group. Multiple sclerosis patients had significantly lower normalized Chao1 diversity than controls, a result that suggests substantial peripheral T-cell clonal expansion. Direct clustering with F measure showed strong co-clustering of samples prepared in the same batch, prompting a batch-effect correction.

TCR beta repertoires were profiled from peripheral blood of approximately 13 young patients with multiple sclerosis to demonstrate the VDJtools post-analysis software. The patients with multiple sclerosis were children and adolescents between about 6 and 16 years of age. According to the germline V gene (reference sequence), CDR1 reads MNHEY and CDR2 reads SMNVEV. V is shortened by 3 bases, J by 9 bases, and the region joining them spans 23 bases. From the cysteine through the phenylalanine, the CDR3 covers 16 amino acids. Left in the record is the CDR3 DNA by itself, 48 bases read in frame from the first base. A word on this clonotype: Its antigen remains undetermined. No much larger clone exists at a distance of one base, and base qualities are not known.

Libraries were constructed by PCR. Sequencing relied on an Illumina HiSeq 2500. To reduce PCR and sequencing biases, unique molecular identifiers were built into the TCR beta cDNA libraries. Roughly 0.5 million cDNA molecules were obtained per 1 to 10 million input T cells, so each molecule approximated one T cell. The same protocol used for the earlier healthy control dataset was applied to prepare and sequence the patient libraries. Within a given batch, samples were prepared together, multiplexed and sequenced on the same HiSeq lane. The authors' pipeline ran thus. Raw barcoded reads were processed with MIGEC, and single-read molecular identifier groups were discarded before consensus assembly and CDR3 extraction. VDJtools was used for post-analysis of the clonotype tables, and diversity was normalized by down-sampling every dataset to the size of the smallest sample. Repertoire overlap clustering matched CDR3 amino acid but not nucleotide sequences to correct batch-related cross-sample contamination. Starting from the raw public reads, TCRdb applied fastp trimming at Q25, assembled clones with MiXCR and retained in-frame beta chains. Rows are combined by CDR3 protein, so each entry shows the most common genes and DNA. TCRdb, rather than the study authors, made the V and J calls. In all, the sample holds 700,000 to 900,000 distinct CDR3 sequences, and approximately 44% of those were seen once. Roughly 4.4% of the sample lies in the top ten.

The specimen was blood. The source of this sequence is a girl aged 10-17 years with multiple sclerosis. The chain is assembled from TRBV27 and TRBJ1-2, with an unclear D gene assignment. Here is the DNA: TGTGCCAGCAGTTTCATAGGAGGATCCTCCCTCATGAGCTACACCTTC. Protein translation: CASSFIGGSSLMSYTF.